This TCR beta chain originates from a study of shared clonotypes between healthy human individuals. Study-wide points: Roughly 5% of naive CD4 clonotypes were shared across several donors. Compared with memory subsets, naive subsets generally had larger estimated richness. Clonotypes not shared had lower generation probabilities than those common to all four donors.

The donors were adults (healthy and HIV-negative) with no recent acute infections or vaccinations. Sequenced by immunoSEQ multiplex PCR; TCRdb stores in-frame clones only, minus some. The data hold over a million clones, with 75% to 85% observed a single time. In the case of this clone: Its matching antigen is unknown.

The CDR3 consists of 13 residues. From germline, CDR1 is SGHRS and CDR2 YFSETQ. The V gene end was trimmed by 3 bases and the J gene end by 6 bases; junction bases not matched to a gene: 4. The sequence was collected from a man aged 18 to 29 in good health. Some clones in this sample may be carry-over from other donors' samples. Sequencing was carried out using memory CD4+ T cells from PBMCs. Subset given: CD45RA-negative fraction. This sequence joins TRBV5-1 and TRBJ2-7; 9 bases are shared with TRBD1. CDR3 amino acids: CASSSGQGGEQYF. The DNA for the CDR3 is TGCGCCAGCAGCTCGGGACAGGGAGGCGAGCAGTACTTC.